One sample yielded the 32 T cell receptor beta chains listed below, sequenced in a study of blood T cell repertoires in COVID-19. The assay was immunoSEQ multiplex PCR, and TCRdb's table has in-frame clones only and misses some. The profile covers just under 350,000 clones, with around 87% appearing a single time and about 6% taken by the ten largest. The sequencing sample was made of peripheral blood. The receptors here all came from a woman in her fifties or sixties with COVID-19, enrolled during active disease.

The chain couples TRBV18 to TRBJ1-1; the match to TRBD1 covers 8 bases. The CDR3 runs 16 residues. After removal of 3 bases from V and 7 bases from J, the junction contained 13 bases not matched to a gene. Germline CDR1 is KGHSH and CDR2 is LQKENI. CDR3 nucleotide sequence: TGTGCCAGCTCACCTTTCAAAGGACAGGGAACACGTGAAGCTTTCTTT. The encoded protein is CASSPFKGQGTREAFF.

The chain recombines TRBV19 with TRBJ1-5; D is ambiguous. CDR1 and CDR2 (germline): LNHDA, SQIVND (reference sequence). The CDR3 is made up of 14 amino acids. V gave up 2 bases and J gave up 0 bases, with 5 bases separating them. The CDR3 loop is CASSIRSSNQPQHF. The DNA of the CDR3 is TGTGCCAGTAGTATAAGGAGTAGCAATCAGCCCCAGCATTTT.

The chain carries TRBV11-2 and TRBJ2-3; D gene uncertain. Germline CDR1 is SGHAT and CDR2 is FQNNGV. V lost 3 bases and J lost 3, with 4 bases in between. CDR3 length equals 12 residues. The CDR3 region is CASSFYTDTQYF. The DNA of the CDR3 is TGTGCCAGCAGCTTCTATACAGATACGCAGTATTTT.

This clone has only one observation. V and J are TRBV11-2 and TRBJ1-1; D is unclear. Trimming stripped 5 bases from V and 0 bases from J, with 13 bases between. Germline V gene data show CDR1 as SGHAT and CDR2 as FQNNGV. This CDR3 has 15 amino acids. The DNA for the CDR3 is TGTGCCAGCAGCCAAGGACTCGGGATGAACACTGAAGCTTTCTTT. Translating gives CASSQGLGMNTEAFF.

The chain carries TRBV7-2 and TRBJ1-5, with D tentatively TRBD1 (6 bases). With 0 bases removed from V and 0 bases from J, the gap between germline ends came to 6 bases. Per germline, CDR1 SGHTA and CDR2 FQGNSA. CDR3 length: 15 residues. The CDR3 sequence is CASSLAGGSNQPQHF. CDR3 bases: TGTGCCAGCAGCTTAGCAGGGGGTAGCAATCAGCCCCAGCATTTT. Full variable domain (remainder filled in from reference TRBV7-2 and TRBJ1-5): GAGVSQSPSNKVTEKGKDVELRCDPISGHTALYWYRQSLGQGLEFLIYFQGNSAPDKSGLPSDRFSAERTGGSVSTLTIQRTQQEDSAVYLCASSLAGGSNQPQHFGDGTRLSIL.

This clone has only one observation. The gene calls are TRBV19 and TRBJ2-1; D gene uncertain. CDR1 LNHDA and CDR2 SQIVND come from the germline V gene (reference sequence). The CDR3 is made up of 14 amino acids. Trimming shortened V by 7 bases and J by 7 bases, and 17 bases separated the two germline ends. This CDR3 reads CASKDGPVGNEQFF. The CDR3 coding sequence is TGTGCCAGTAAAGATGGGCCCGTCGGAAATGAGCAGTTCTTC.

V is TRBV5-1 and J is TRBJ2-1; TRBD2 aligns across 12 bases. V lost 4 bases and J lost 6; bases outside the gene matches: 11. Germline-derived CDR1 and CDR2 are SGHRS and YFSETQ. CDR3 length: 17 residues. The CDR3 loop reads CASSLTLTSGSGNEQFF. CDR3 nucleotides: TGCGCCAGCAGCCTTACTTTGACTAGCGGGAGTGGCAATGAGCAGTTCTTC.

The chain combines TRBV30 with TRBJ2-5; D is perhaps TRBD1 (6 bases). This CDR3 is built from 15 residues. Germline V gene lookup returns CDR1 GTSNPN and CDR2 SVGIG (reference sequence). The germline V and J ends were trimmed by 1 base and 3 bases, with 15 bases remaining between them. The CDR3 sequence is CAWSGARGTKETQYF. CDR3 nucleotides: TGTGCCTGGAGTGGGGCTAGAGGGACAAAAGAGACCCAGTACTTC.

V is TRBV7-2 and J is TRBJ1-2; the match to TRBD1 covers 7 bases. The CDR3 loop spans 15 amino acids. Germline V lookup: CDR1 SGHTA, CDR2 FQGNSA. J was trimmed by 8 bases and V by 8 bases; bases with no gene match: 17. CDR3 nucleotide sequence: TGTGCCAGCCGACACACGACGGAGGGGGCGCGGGGCTACACCTTC. Translating gives CASRHTTEGARGYTF.

CDR3 nucleotide sequence: TGTGCCAGCAGTTACTCGAGCGGGGTTATCTATGGCTACACCTTC. This gives the protein CASSYSSGVIYGYTF. The gene calls are TRBV6-5 and TRBJ1-2; D gene uncertain. Germline assignment: CDR1 MNHEY and CDR2 SVGAGI. Trimming pared 0 bases from V and 4 bases from J, leaving 12 bases between. CDR3 length equals 15 residues.

This clone was recorded once. The chain carries TRBV12-3 or TRBV12-4 and TRBJ2-7, with D perhaps TRBD2 (6 bases). The CDR3 has 12 residues. V dropped 6 bases and J dropped 7 bases, with 13 bases sitting between them. CDR3 DNA sequence: TGTGCCAGCAGGATATCGGGGAGGGAGCAGTACTTC. This sequence encodes CASRISGREQYF.

This clone is a singleton in its sample. The chain joins TRBV19 to TRBJ1-2; 8 bases fit TRBD1. The CDR3 spans 16 residues. CDR1 LNHDA and CDR2 SQIVND come from the germline V gene (reference sequence). V trimming: 3 bases; J trimming: 5 bases; junction bases outside the gene matches: 11. CDR3 residues: CASSIGQGAAPYGYTF. The CDR3 nucleotides are TGTGCCAGTAGTATTGGTCAGGGGGCAGCCCCATATGGCTACACCTTC.

The chain combines TRBV30 with TRBJ1-3, with unresolved D. Germline-derived CDR1 and CDR2 are GTSNPN and SVGIG (reference sequence). Trimming left V 4 bases short and J 0 bases short, with 10 bases between. The CDR3 is 14 amino acids. The CDR3: CAWTAVDSGNTIYF. The CDR3 region has the DNA TGTGCCTGGACGGCGGTCGACTCTGGAAACACCATATATTTT.

This clone was counted once. Other DNA sequences in this sample translate to the same CDR3. The CDR3 DNA is TGTGCCAGCAGCTTAGGCCAGTTCTATGGCTACACCTTC. Its protein product is CASSLGQFYGYTF. This rearrangement joins TRBV7-9 to TRBJ1-2; D not resolved. Looked up from germline, CDR1 is SEHNR and CDR2 is FQNEAQ (reference sequence). This CDR3 is 13 amino acids long. Between the trimmed V and J ends, which lost 1 base and 4 bases, there was a span of 7 bases.

The rearrangement links TRBV9 to TRBJ2-1; TRBD1 matches at 7 bases. CDR1 and CDR2 (germline): SGDLS, YYNGEE. The CDR3 covers 15 residues. The V and J ends lost 4 bases and 2 bases, in that order; junction bases with no gene match: 6. CDR3 sequence reads: CASSPGQAPYNEQFF. CDR3 DNA: TGTGCCAGCAGCCCCGGACAGGCCCCCTACAATGAGCAGTTCTTC.

The sample holds one count of this clone. The chain carries TRBV5-1 and TRBJ2-2; 7 nucleotides agree with TRBD2. CDR3 size: 15 residues. Germline CDR1 SGHRS, CDR2 YFSETQ. V was pared by 3 bases and J by 9 bases, with 11 bases of the junction left unmatched. The CDR3 coding sequence is TGCGCCAGCAGCTCGCACCCCGGGGGGTTCCGGGAGCTGTTTTTT. It is translated as CASSSHPGGFRELFF.

This chain joins TRBV30 and TRBJ2-1; 8 bases map to TRBD1. The J segment lost 6 bases and the V segment lost 1 base, leaving 8 bases of the junction unmatched. Per germline, CDR1 GTSNPN and CDR2 SVGIG (reference sequence). The CDR3 consists of 15 residues. CDR3 bases: TGTGCCTGGAGTGAGGGGCAGGGGGCTAGCAATGAGCAGTTCTTC. Translating gives CAWSEGQGASNEQFF.

The V call is TRBV5-1, the J call TRBJ1-6; 10 positions agree with TRBD1. The CDR3 is 14 amino acids. Looked up from germline, CDR1 is SGHRS and CDR2 is YFSETQ. V lost 5 bases, J lost 10 bases, and 6 bases stayed unmatched. CDR3 coding DNA: TGCGCCAGCAGTCGACAGGGGGCAGCCTCACCCCTCCACTTT. Amino acids: CASSRQGAASPLHF.

V and J are TRBV30 and TRBJ2-2; D perhaps matches TRBD1 (5 bases). The CDR3 totals 15 residues. Germline CDR1 GTSNPN, CDR2 SVGIG (reference sequence). With 8 bases removed from V and 2 bases from J, the gap between germline ends came to 18 bases. CDR3 in amino acids: CARTAGKRNTGELFF. CDR3 nucleotides: TGTGCCAGAACCGCAGGGAAACGAAACACCGGGGAGCTGTTTTTT.

The CDR3 DNA reads TGTGCCAGCTCACCCCGCCGGGACTCCGTGCCCAATGAGCAGTTCTTC. Translation: CASSPRRDSVPNEQFF. The chain joins TRBV18 to TRBJ2-1; possibly TRBD2 for D (6 bases). Trimming removed 3 bases from V and 6 bases from J, with 18 bases in between. Looked up from germline, CDR1 is KGHSH and CDR2 is LQKENI. This CDR3 region has 16 residues.

The rearrangement uses TRBV30 and TRBJ1-3; the D gene is possibly TRBD1 (6 bases). Trimming shortened V by 1 base and J by 6 bases, and 16 bases separated the two germline ends. The CDR3 is made up of 15 amino acids. Germline V lookup: CDR1 GTSNPN, CDR2 SVGIG (reference sequence). The CDR3 bases are TGTGCCTGGAGTGCAGACTCAGGGGCTATAAACACCATATATTTT. Translation: CAWSADSGAINTIYF.

The chain combines TRBV7-9 with TRBJ1-1, with TRBD1 identical over 8 bases. The CDR3 is 13 residues long. Trimming took 1 base from V and 11 from J; bases not matched to a gene: 6. CDR1 SEHNR and CDR2 FQNEAQ come from the germline V gene (reference sequence). CDR3 bases: TGTGCCAGCAGCTTAGGAGATGGGGACAGGGCTTTCTTT. Its protein product is CASSLGDGDRAFF.

The genes are TRBV11-2 and TRBJ2-3; 9 bases map to TRBD1. The ends lost 6 bases at V and 3 bases at J; junction bases unmatched: 4. Germline V CDR1 and CDR2: SGHAT, FQNNGV. The CDR3 runs 14 residues. CDR3 coding DNA: TGTGCCAGCAGTTCCGGGACAGGGACAGATACGCAGTATTTT. Translation gives CASSSGTGTDTQYF.

The V and J genes are TRBV6-1 and TRBJ1-2; the D gene is possibly TRBD1 (6 bases). The V and J ends lost 3 bases and 3 bases respectively, with 14 bases between them. The CDR3 sequence is 15 residues long. Per germline, CDR1 MNHNS and CDR2 SASEGT. CDR3 amino acids: CASSDLRGGDYGYTF. The CDR3 DNA reads TGTGCCAGCAGTGACCTACGGGGGGGCGACTATGGCTACACCTTC.

The chain combines TRBV7-6 with TRBJ2-2; TRBD1 aligns across 8 bases. CDR3 length: 16 amino acids. Germline CDR1 SGHVS, CDR2 FNYEAQ. The trim removed 0 bases at V and 1 base at J, leaving 1 base unmatched. This CDR3 reads CASSLAQGGNTGELFF. DNA of the CDR3: TGTGCCAGCAGCTTAGCACAGGGGGGGAACACCGGGGAGCTGTTTTTT.

The chain employs TRBV4-1 and TRBJ1-6; D unresolved. The CDR3 totals 17 residues. Deletions cut 1 base from V and 7 bases from J, with 17 bases between. Germline loops: CDR1 MGHRA, CDR2 YSYEKL. CDR3 in DNA: TGCGCCAGCAGCCAAGCCCCCCCTGGGAGAACGAATTCACCCCTCCACTTT. Amino acids: CASSQAPPGRTNSPLHF.

The chain joins TRBV6-5 to TRBJ1-1, with TRBD1 as a possible D gene (5 bases). Trimming stripped 7 bases from V and 11 bases from J, with 14 bases between. The CDR3 is 11 residues long. The germline CDR1 and CDR2 sequences are MNHEY and SVGAGI. The CDR3 DNA is TGTGCCAGCACCAAGGGGTATAGGGCTTTCTTT. Residues: CASTKGYRAFF.

This rearrangement joins TRBV19 to TRBJ2-5, with a possible D match to TRBD1 (5 bases). CDR1 is LNHDA, CDR2 SQIVND, per germline (reference sequence). The V end was cut by 3 bases, the J end by 3 bases, with 14 bases between. CDR3 length equals 15 residues. CDR3 sequence (DNA): TGTGCCAGTAGTATCGGCAGGGTACCTGAAGAGACCCAGTACTTC. The encoded protein is CASSIGRVPEETQYF.

This clone was found many times. The chain employs TRBV27 and TRBJ2-7; 7 positions agree with TRBD2. The V and J ends lost 2 bases and 3 bases, in that order; junction bases with no gene match: 7. The CDR3 contains 15 residues. CDR1 and CDR2 from the germline V gene are MNHEY and SMNVEV (reference sequence). CDR3 protein: CASSLRASGLYEQYF. DNA for the CDR3: TGTGCCAGCAGTTTAAGGGCTAGCGGCCTCTACGAGCAGTACTTC.

The CDR3, as DNA: TGTGCCAGCAGTAAAAGGCCCTCTGCGGGGGGGGCCCAGTACTTC. Its protein product is CASSKRPSAGGAQYF. The rearrangement joins TRBV6-6 to TRBJ2-5; 9 positions agree with TRBD2. CDR1 is MNHNY, CDR2 SVGAGI, per germline (reference sequence). The CDR3 has 15 amino acids. V shed 5 bases, J shed 9 bases, and the junction held 13 bases outside the gene matches.

The table lists this clone with a few counts. In the same sample, other DNA sequences code for this CDR3. V gene TRBV11-2 combines with J gene TRBJ2-7; unclear D gene. In germline, CDR1 is SGHAT, CDR2 FQNNGV. The ends were cut back, 1 base at V and 6 bases at J, with 16 bases in the middle. The length of the CDR3 is 15 residues. The CDR3 DNA sequence: TGTGCCAGCAGCTTAGTAAGATATGCGATAGCCGAGCAGTACTTC. This gives the protein CASSLVRYAIAEQYF.

This chain connects TRBV29-1 to TRBJ2-7; D possibly corresponds to TRBD2 (6 bases). This CDR3 spans 15 amino acids. Looked up from germline, CDR1 is SQVTM and CDR2 is ANQGSEA. The V and J ends lost 4 bases and 3 bases respectively, with 19 bases between them. CDR3 in amino acids: CSVAAGYPLNYEQYF. The DNA for the CDR3 is TGCAGCGTTGCGGCGGGGTACCCCCTCAACTACGAGCAGTACTTC.